These 15 T cell receptor beta chains were all obtained from the same sample, sequenced in a study of regulatory T cells in long-lasting Graves disease. As for time point: newly diagnosed GD, antithyroid drugs for less than 3 months. Extracted RNA from PBMCs served as the source of the TCR library. The authors built TCR beta libraries using iRepertoire HTBI primers and Arm-PCR of CDR3 regions. In TCRdb, the multiplex PCR reads were re-called with MiXCR into one record per CDR3 protein. The profile shows about 440,000 distinct CDR3 sequences, 16% of them singletons. The data were also submitted as part of a second study, on T cells in Graves' hyperthyroidism and ophthalmopathy.

Source: peripheral blood mononuclear cells (PBMCs), taken at new diagnosis, from a patient treated with antithyroid drugs. These receptors came from a woman aged 18-29 years with Graves disease.

The table lists this clonotype with many counts. The chain is built from TRBV28 and TRBJ1-1; 8 bases are shared with TRBD1. This CDR3 is 13 amino acids long. The germline gives CDR1 MDHEN, CDR2 SYDVKM. J was trimmed by 5 bases and V by 2 bases; bases with no gene match: 1. The CDR3: CASSLQGATEAFF. CDR3 in DNA: TGTGCCAGCAGTTTACAGGGGGCGACTGAAGCTTTCTTT. Filled out from reference TRBV28 and TRBJ1-1, the complete variable domain reads DVKVTQSSRYLVKRTGEKVFLECVQDMDHENMFWYRQDPGLGLRLIYFSYDVKMKEKGDIPEGYSVSREKKERFSLILESASTNQTSMYLCASSLQGATEAFFGQGTRLTVV.

Many counts were recorded for this clonotype. The chain couples TRBV12-3 or TRBV12-4 to TRBJ2-3; D unclear. The CDR3 extends over 11 amino acids. V was shortened by 6 bases and J by 7 bases, with 8 bases between the two germline ends. The CDR3 region has the DNA TGTGCCAGCAGAAACATTCATACGCAGTATTTT. As protein: CASRNIHTQYF.

This clonotype was counted at least ten times. The chain recombines TRBV7-3 with TRBJ2-3; D may be TRBD1 (6 bases). Trimming left V 5 bases short and J 1 base short, with 16 bases between. This CDR3 is built from 16 residues. Germline CDR1 is SGHTA and CDR2 is FQGTGA. The CDR3 sequence: CASSDLQGFGTDTQYF. CDR3 sequence (DNA): TGTGCCAGCAGCGATCTACAGGGATTCGGCACAGATACGCAGTATTTT.

This chain joins TRBV6-5 and TRBJ1-2, with TRBD1 matching 8 bases. Germline V lookup: CDR1 MNHEY, CDR2 SVGAGI. The CDR3 loop spans 15 amino acids. J gave up 8 bases and V 3 bases, and 11 bases lay outside the gene matches. Written as DNA, the CDR3 is TGTGCCAGCAGTTATTCCGGGACAGGATCTGGAGGCTACACCTTC. Its protein product is CASSYSGTGSGGYTF.

This clonotype was detected many times. The chain carries TRBV13 and TRBJ2-1, with TRBD2 matching 9 bases. The CDR3 is made up of 14 amino acids. V shed 3 bases, J shed 9 bases, and the junction held 6 bases outside the gene matches. Germline assignment: CDR1 PRHDT and CDR2 FYEKMQ (reference sequence). The CDR3 DNA reads as TGTGCCAGCAGCTTCTGGTCTAGCGGGATTGAGCAGTTCTTC. Encoded protein: CASSFWSSGIEQFF.

In this sample, this clonotype turned up a few times. This sequence joins TRBV6-2 or TRBV6-3 and TRBJ1-2; 10 bases are a match to TRBD1. From germline, CDR1 is MNHEY and CDR2 SVGEGT. V lost 6 bases and J lost 5; bases outside the gene matches: 9. This CDR3 contains 15 residues. This chain's CDR3 is CASRAPGTGVYGYTF. The CDR3 region has the DNA TGTGCCAGCAGAGCGCCCGGGACAGGGGTTTATGGCTACACCTTC.

J is TRBJ2-7 and V is TRBV2; 14 bases match TRBD2. V shed 6 bases and J 0 bases; nucleotides not matched to a gene: 13. The germline V gene encodes CDR1 SNHLY and CDR2 FYNNEI. The CDR3 totals 19 residues. The CDR3 DNA reads TGTGCCAGCAGCCGAAGGACTAGCGGGAGGCCGGATAGCTCCTACGAGCAGTACTTC. As protein: CASSRRTSGRPDSSYEQYF.

This clonotype was seen repeatedly, ten times or more. CDR3 sequence: CASSVPGQANSPLHF. The CDR3 DNA follows: TGTGCCAGCAGTGTACCTGGGCAGGCTAATTCACCCCTCCACTTT. This rearrangement joins TRBV25-1 to TRBJ1-6; no clear D. The CDR3 is 15 residues long. CDR1 and CDR2 from the germline V gene are MGHDK and SYGVNS. V was cut by 4 bases and J by 6 bases, with 13 bases left in between. The full variable domain, completed using reference TRBV25-1 and TRBJ1-6, is EADIYQTPRYLVIGTGKKITLECSQTMGHDKMYWYQQDPGMELHLIHYSYGVNSTEKGDLSSESTVSRIRTEHFPLTLESARPSHTSQYLCASSVPGQANSPLHFGNGTRLTVT.

The rearrangement uses TRBV3-1 and TRBJ1-3; TRBD1 agrees at 9 bases. The V gene's germline CDR1 is LGHDT and CDR2 YNNKEL (reference sequence). CDR3 length: 14 amino acids. V dropped 4 bases and J dropped 7; count of bases not matched to a gene: 5. For the CDR3, the DNA is TGTGCCAGCAGCCGCACAGGGGGCGTGAACACCATATATTTT. The encoded protein is CASSRTGGVNTIYF.

This chain links TRBV5-5 with TRBJ1-6, with D uncertain. V was shortened by 3 bases and J by 8 bases, with 15 bases between the two germline ends. The CDR3 has 15 residues. Germline V gene data show CDR1 as SGHKS and CDR2 as YYEKEE (reference sequence). CDR3 protein: CASSYVLFGDSPLHF. In DNA, the CDR3 is TGTGCCAGCAGCTATGTATTATTTGGGGATTCACCCCTCCACTTT. The full variable domain, its missing parts supplied by reference TRBV5-5 and TRBJ1-6, is DAGVTQSPTHLIKTRGQQVTLRCSPISGHKSVSWYQQVLGQGPQFIFQYYEKEERGRGNFPDRFSARQFPNYSSELNVNALLLGDSALYLCASSYVLFGDSPLHFGNGTRLTVT.

This clonotype was seen repeatedly, ten times or more. The chain carries TRBV4-1 and TRBJ2-7; possibly TRBD2 for D (5 bases). Trimming removed 1 base at V and 0 bases at J, with 10 bases between. Germline CDR1 reads MGHRA; CDR2 reads YSYEKL. This CDR3 spans 15 amino acids. The CDR3 DNA follows: TGCGCCAGCAGCCAAGCGGCTAGCTACTCCTACGAGCAGTACTTC. Translated: CASSQAASYSYEQYF.

Ten or more counts support this clonotype. The genes are TRBV28 and TRBJ1-1, with D possibly matching TRBD1 (5 bases). CDR3 length: 14 residues. V was clipped by 4 bases and J by 3 bases, with 12 bases between them. CDR1 and CDR2 from the germline V gene are MDHEN and SYDVKM. CDR3 coding DNA: TGTGCCAGCAGTTCCCCAGGGAGGGACACTGAAGCTTTCTTT. Residues: CASSSPGRDTEAFF.

This chain links TRBV28 with TRBJ2-2; 7 bases are shared with TRBD2. Germline assignment: CDR1 MDHEN and CDR2 SYDVKM. The CDR3 is 13 residues long. Unmatched junction bases numbered 2, after V lost 6 bases and J lost 4 bases. The CDR3 nucleotides are TGTGCCAGCAGGTCGGGAGGCACCGGGGAGCTGTTTTTT. Protein product: CASRSGGTGELFF.

This clonotype was counted at least ten times. The chain couples TRBV28 to TRBJ1-5; a possible D gene is TRBD1 (5 bases). The CDR3 runs 16 residues. Germline CDR1 is MDHEN and CDR2 is SYDVKM. The V end was cut by 4 bases, the J end by 6 bases, with 19 bases between. CDR3 sequence reads: CASSSSGGVGSQPQHF. The CDR3 nucleotides read TGTGCCAGCAGTTCCTCGGGAGGGGTTGGGAGTCAGCCCCAGCATTTT.

The table lists this clonotype with many counts. The chain employs TRBV11-2 and TRBJ2-5, with TRBD1 identical over 7 bases. CDR1 is SGHAT and CDR2 is FQNNGV in the germline V gene. Trimming took 2 bases from V and 5 from J; bases not matched to a gene: 11. The CDR3 has 16 amino acids. CDR3 sequence (DNA): TGTGCCAGCAGCTTACCCGCGAGACAGGGCTGGGAGACCCAGTACTTC. Its translation is CASSLPARQGWETQYF.